The 22 T cell receptor beta chains in this list originate from one sample, sequenced in a study of early T cells in non-severe SARS-CoV-2 infection. One entry per CDR3 protein results from TCRdb running MiXCR on the 5' RACE reads. The repertoire includes over 85,000 distinct CDR3 sequences, around 13% of them detected once, and 5% to 8% sits in the top ten. Sequencing used whole blood. The receptors shown here come from an adult who was a healthcare worker with PCR-confirmed SARS-CoV-2 infection or an uninfected control (not recorded which).

The chain is built from TRBV5-1 and TRBJ1-4; 7 nucleotides agree with TRBD1. This CDR3 comprises 15 residues. The junction had 8 bases not matched to a gene; V was cut back by 5 bases and J by 4 bases. Germline V gene data show CDR1 as SGHRS and CDR2 as YFSETQ. The CDR3 coding sequence is TGCGCCAGCAGAAGAGGACAGGAAGTTAATGAAAAACTGTTTTTT. Its protein product is CASRRGQEVNEKLFF.

Only a few counts were recorded for this clonotype. The CDR3 region is CASSQEGESDTQYF. CDR3 DNA: TGTGCCAGCAGCCAGGAGGGAGAATCAGATACGCAGTATTTT. The V call is TRBV3-1, the J call TRBJ2-3, with D perhaps TRBD2 (6 bases). CDR1 is LGHDT, CDR2 YNNKEL, per germline (reference sequence). The ends were cut back, 3 bases at V and 4 bases at J, with 11 bases in the middle. The CDR3 length is 14 residues.

The V and J genes are TRBV7-8 and TRBJ1-3; no definite D call. Germline CDR1 is SGHVS and CDR2 is FQNEAQ. The CDR3 runs 14 residues. The V gene lost 3 bases and the J gene lost 8 bases, with 14 bases spanning the gap. For the CDR3, the DNA is TGTGCCAGCAGCTTCGGACCGGTTAAGGACACCATATATTTT. Translated, it gives CASSFGPVKDTIYF.

The sample holds a few counts of this clonotype. The chain uses TRBV9 and TRBJ2-3; 8 bases match TRBD2. Per germline, CDR1 SGDLS and CDR2 YYNGEE. The CDR3 is 17 residues long. Trimming at V came to 1 base and at J to 4 bases, leaving 11 bases not matched to a gene. CDR3 coding DNA: TGTGCCAGCAGCGTAAGCCCCAGCGGGAGAAGGTCAGATACGCAGTATTTT. It is translated as CASSVSPSGRRSDTQYF.

The chain combines TRBV19 with TRBJ2-1; D is ambiguous. This CDR3 is built from 14 residues. V was cut by 4 bases and J by 3 bases, with 10 bases left in between. The germline V gene has CDR1 LNHDA and CDR2 SQIVND (reference sequence). CDR3 in DNA: TGTGCCAGTAGTAACACAGCCCTCTACAATGAGCAGTTCTTC. Translation gives CASSNTALYNEQFF.

This clonotype turned up a few times. The chain links TRBV4-1 to TRBJ1-6; possibly TRBD1 for D (5 bases). Germline-derived CDR1 and CDR2 are MGHRA and YSYEKL. The CDR3 length is 17 residues. The ends were cut back, 1 base at V and 0 bases at J, with 10 bases in the middle. In DNA, the CDR3 is TGCGCCAGCAGCCAAGGGGACTTAAGCTCCTATAATTCACCCCTCCACTTT. Amino acids: CASSQGDLSSYNSPLHF.

This clonotype was picked up many times. The chain links TRBV7-8 to TRBJ2-7; D call uncertain. This CDR3 is built from 15 residues. V lost 5 bases and J 3 bases, leaving 17 bases between the germline ends. Germline values: CDR1 SGHVS, CDR2 FQNEAQ. The CDR3 region has the DNA TGTGCCAGCAGCCCCCTGCCAGCCGCGTACTACGAGCAGTACTTC. Its translation is CASSPLPAAYYEQYF.

This clonotype occurred a few times. The CDR3 protein is CASSLEGFAETQYF. The CDR3 DNA reads as TGCGCCAGCAGCTTGGAGGGGTTTGCTGAGACCCAGTACTTC. The chain has TRBV5-1 and TRBJ2-5, with D perhaps matching TRBD1 (5 bases). In germline, CDR1 is SGHRS, CDR2 YFSETQ. This CDR3 is built from 14 residues. Trimming removed 0 bases at V and 5 bases at J, with 11 bases between.

This clonotype showed up many times. This chain links TRBV4-1 with TRBJ2-7; D uncertain. The CDR3 runs to 14 residues. V gave up 1 base and J gave up 4 bases, with 11 bases separating them. Germline V gene data show CDR1 as MGHRA and CDR2 as YSYEKL. In nucleotides, the CDR3 is TGCGCCAGCAGCCAAGCTCACCTGGGGTACGAGCAGTACTTC. This translates into CASSQAHLGYEQYF.

V gene TRBV7-9 combines with J gene TRBJ1-1; perhaps TRBD1 as D (6 bases). CDR3 size: 17 residues. Germline values: CDR1 SEHNR, CDR2 FQNEAQ (reference sequence). Between the trimmed V and J ends, which lost 2 bases and 3 bases, there was a span of 19 bases. The CDR3 nucleotides read TGTGCCAGCAGCTTAATGGAACTACAGGGAGGGGACACTGAAGCTTTCTTT. As protein: CASSLMELQGGDTEAFF. Drawing the rest from reference TRBV7-9 and TRBJ1-1, the complete variable domain is DTGVSQNPRHKITKRGQNVTFRCDPISEHNRLYWYRQTLGQGPEFLTYFQNEAQLEKSRLLSDRFSAERPKGSFSTLEIQRTEQGDSAMYLCASSLMELQGGDTEAFFGQGTRLTVV.

This clonotype was seen more than once but under ten times. This sequence joins TRBV6-6 and TRBJ2-7, with D tentatively TRBD1 or TRBD2 (6 bases each). CDR1 is MNHNY and CDR2 is SVGAGI in the germline V gene (reference sequence). The ends were cut back, 1 base at V and 3 bases at J, with 13 bases in the middle. The CDR3 length is 15 residues. CDR3 sequence (DNA): TGTGCCAGCAGTTACTTTGGGGGGCGTCGCTACGAGCAGTACTTC. Protein: CASSYFGGRRYEQYF.

This clonotype was counted only a few times. V usage is TRBV10-3 and J usage is TRBJ2-7; tentative D call: TRBD1 (5 bases). CDR3 size: 11 residues. Germline V lookup: CDR1 ENHRY, CDR2 SYGVKD. For the CDR3, the DNA is TGTGGGCCAGGGCGGTTGGGCGAGCAGTACTTC. Protein sequence: CGPGRLGEQYF.

In its sample, this clonotype was seen a few times. The rearrangement joins TRBV28 to TRBJ1-4; D might be TRBD1 (6 bases). The V end lost 6 bases, the J end lost 3 bases, and 14 bases lay between the germline ends. This CDR3 contains 15 residues. Germline V gene data show CDR1 as MDHEN and CDR2 as SYDVKM. CDR3 nucleotide sequence: TGTGCCAGCAGCCGACTAGGACAGCCTAATGAAAAACTGTTTTTT. Translating it yields CASSRLGQPNEKLFF.

The chain employs TRBV2 and TRBJ2-5, with D unresolved. The germline V gene has CDR1 SNHLY and CDR2 FYNNEI. The CDR3 has 14 amino acids. V dropped 1 base and J dropped 4 bases, with 10 bases sitting between them. CDR3 amino acids: CASSEVLVGETQYF. The CDR3 DNA is TGTGCCAGCAGTGAAGTATTGGTAGGAGAGACCCAGTACTTC.

This clonotype turned up a few times. The V gene is TRBV29-1, the J gene TRBJ2-1, with D possibly being TRBD1 (6 bases). Germline values: CDR1 SQVTM, CDR2 ANQGSEA. The CDR3 extends over 11 amino acids. Trimming removed 7 bases from V and 9 bases from J, with 13 bases in between. DNA of the CDR3: TGCAGCGGTATACAGGGTGGTGAGCAGTTCTTC. It is translated as CSGIQGGEQFF.

The table lists this clonotype with a few counts. The chain has TRBV28 and TRBJ2-4; D is ambiguous. CDR3 length: 15 residues. V lost 2 bases, J lost 0 bases, and 8 bases lay in between. Germline values: CDR1 MDHEN, CDR2 SYDVKM. The CDR3 DNA reads TGTGCCAGCAGTTTAAGTCGTCTAGCCAAAAACATTCAGTACTTC. Its translation: CASSLSRLAKNIQYF.

A few counts support this clonotype. This chain connects TRBV28 to TRBJ2-5, with D maybe TRBD2 (6 bases). The ends were cut back, 3 bases at V and 7 bases at J, with 9 bases in the middle. This CDR3 has 12 amino acids. From germline, CDR1 is MDHEN and CDR2 SYDVKM. CDR3 coding DNA: TGTGCCAGCAGTTTCCGTAGCGGGACCCAGTACTTC. As protein: CASSFRSGTQYF.

This clonotype was detected only a few times. J is TRBJ1-2 and V is TRBV29-1; a possible D gene is TRBD1 (6 bases). The germline CDR1 and CDR2 sequences are SQVTM and ANQGSEA. Deletions cut 3 bases from V and 6 bases from J, with 17 bases between. The CDR3 runs to 14 residues. The CDR3 DNA sequence: TGCAGCGTTGAGGGGGACAAAATGAGAGATGGCTACACCTTC. It is translated as CSVEGDKMRDGYTF.

The genes are TRBV12-3 or TRBV12-4 and TRBJ1-2, with TRBD1 matching over 9 bases. CDR3 length: 15 amino acids. The V gene end was trimmed by 5 bases and the J gene end by 4 bases; junction bases not matched to a gene: 8. CDR3 DNA: TGTGCCAGCAGTACGGGACAGGGCGAGGTCTATGGCTACACCTTC. The encoded protein is CASSTGQGEVYGYTF.

Regarding this clonotype: A read error is possible here, since a much larger clone lies one base away. The chain combines TRBV6-5 with TRBJ2-7, with 7 bases matching TRBD2. Germline lookup yields CDR1 MNHEY and CDR2 SVGAGI. CDR3 size: 14 residues. CDR3 sequence: CANSYGSGGYEQYF. CDR3 bases: TGTGCCAACAGTTATGGGTCCGGGGGGTACGAGCAGTACTTC.

This clonotype turned up a few times. The rearrangement uses TRBV3-1 and TRBJ2-1, with D unclear. Germline CDR1 LGHDT, CDR2 YNNKEL (reference sequence). This CDR3 is built from 14 residues. V lost 0 bases and J 5 bases, leaving 8 bases between the germline ends. The DNA of the CDR3 is TGTGCCAGCAGCCAAGACTTTACCCACAATGAGCAGTTCTTC. Translation: CASSQDFTHNEQFF.

The gene calls are TRBV12-3 or TRBV12-4 and TRBJ2-1; 7 bases align to TRBD2. This CDR3 region has 11 residues. With 5 bases clipped from V and 11 bases from J, the junction kept 3 bases outside the gene matches. The CDR3 sequence: CASSQRGKQFF. The CDR3 coding sequence is TGTGCCAGCAGTCAGCGGGGAAAGCAGTTCTTC.